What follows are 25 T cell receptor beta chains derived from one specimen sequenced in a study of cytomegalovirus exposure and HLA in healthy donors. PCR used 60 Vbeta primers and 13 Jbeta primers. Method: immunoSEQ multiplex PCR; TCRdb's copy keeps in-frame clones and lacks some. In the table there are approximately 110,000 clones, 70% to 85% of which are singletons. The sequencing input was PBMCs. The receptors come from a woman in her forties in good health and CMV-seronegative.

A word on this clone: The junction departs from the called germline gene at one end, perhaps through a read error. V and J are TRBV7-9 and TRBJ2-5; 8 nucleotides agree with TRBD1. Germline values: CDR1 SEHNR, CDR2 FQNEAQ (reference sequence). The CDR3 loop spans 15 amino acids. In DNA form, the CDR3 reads TGTTCCAGCAGCTTTGACAGGGGCCGCCAAGAGACCCAGTACTTC. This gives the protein CSSSFDRGRQETQYF.

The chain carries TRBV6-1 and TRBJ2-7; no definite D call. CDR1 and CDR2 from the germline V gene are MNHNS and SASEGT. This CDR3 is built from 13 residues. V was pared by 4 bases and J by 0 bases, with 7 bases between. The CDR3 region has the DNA TGTGCCAGCAGTGCACTGAGCTCCTACGAGCAGTACTTC. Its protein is CASSALSSYEQYF.

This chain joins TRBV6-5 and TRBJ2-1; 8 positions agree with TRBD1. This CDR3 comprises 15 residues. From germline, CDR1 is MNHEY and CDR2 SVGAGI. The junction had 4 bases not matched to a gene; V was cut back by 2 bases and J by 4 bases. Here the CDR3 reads CASSYEGQVYNEQFF. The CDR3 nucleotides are TGTGCCAGCAGTTACGAGGGACAGGTATACAATGAGCAGTTCTTC.

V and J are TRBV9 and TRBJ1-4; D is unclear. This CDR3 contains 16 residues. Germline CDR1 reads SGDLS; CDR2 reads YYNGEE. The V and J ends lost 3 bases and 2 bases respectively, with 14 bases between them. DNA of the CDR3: TGTGCCAGCAGCGCCCGGGCCTCGGGGACTAATGAAAAACTGTTTTTT. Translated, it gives CASSARASGTNEKLFF.

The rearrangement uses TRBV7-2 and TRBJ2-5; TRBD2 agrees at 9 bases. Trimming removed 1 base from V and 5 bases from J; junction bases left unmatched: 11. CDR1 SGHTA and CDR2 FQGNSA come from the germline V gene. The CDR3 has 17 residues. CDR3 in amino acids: CASSLEWGAGGGETQYF. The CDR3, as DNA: TGTGCCAGCAGCTTAGAGTGGGGGGCGGGAGGGGGCGAGACCCAGTACTTC.

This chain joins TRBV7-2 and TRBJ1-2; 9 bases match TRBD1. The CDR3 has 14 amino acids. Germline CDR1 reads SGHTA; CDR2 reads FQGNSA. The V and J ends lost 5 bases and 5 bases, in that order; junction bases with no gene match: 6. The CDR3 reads CASSTTGGPYGYTF. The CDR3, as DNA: TGTGCCAGCAGCACTACAGGGGGCCCATATGGCTACACCTTC.

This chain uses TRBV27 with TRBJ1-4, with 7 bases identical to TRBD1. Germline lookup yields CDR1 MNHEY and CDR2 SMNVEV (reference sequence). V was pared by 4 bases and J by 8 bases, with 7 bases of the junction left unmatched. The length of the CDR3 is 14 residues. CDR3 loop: CASSSWTGGEKLFF. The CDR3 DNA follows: TGTGCCAGCAGTTCCTGGACAGGCGGGGAAAAACTGTTTTTT.

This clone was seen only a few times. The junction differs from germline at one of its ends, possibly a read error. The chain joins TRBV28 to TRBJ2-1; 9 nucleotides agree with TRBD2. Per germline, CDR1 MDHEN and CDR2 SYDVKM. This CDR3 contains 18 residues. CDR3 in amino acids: CASSLFSGSEGSYNEQFF. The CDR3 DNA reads TGTGCCAGCAGCTTATTTAGCGGGAGCGAAGGGTCCTACAATGAGCAGTTCTTC.

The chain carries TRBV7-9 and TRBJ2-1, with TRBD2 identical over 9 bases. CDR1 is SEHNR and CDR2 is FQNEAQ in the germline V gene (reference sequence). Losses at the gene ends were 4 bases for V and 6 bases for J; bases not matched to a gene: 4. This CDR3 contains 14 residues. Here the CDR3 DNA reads TGTGCCAGCAGCTGGACTAGCGTGCGCAATGAGCAGTTCTTC. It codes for CASSWTSVRNEQFF.

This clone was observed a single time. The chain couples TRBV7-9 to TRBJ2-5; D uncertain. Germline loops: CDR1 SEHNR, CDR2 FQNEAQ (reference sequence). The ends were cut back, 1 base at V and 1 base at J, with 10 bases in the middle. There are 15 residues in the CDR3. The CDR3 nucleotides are TGTGCCAGCAGCTTAGGGCAGAACAGCCAAGAGACCCAGTACTTC. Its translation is CASSLGQNSQETQYF.

The CDR3 loop reads CASSVRTGLRVGYTF. The CDR3 DNA sequence: TGTGCCAGCAGTGTCCGGACAGGGTTGCGGGTTGGCTACACCTTC. The rearrangement links TRBV28 to TRBJ1-2; 8 bases fit TRBD1. Germline trimming cut 5 bases from V and 7 bases from J; bases unmatched to any gene: 12. Germline V gene data show CDR1 as MDHEN and CDR2 as SYDVKM. The CDR3 length is 15 residues.

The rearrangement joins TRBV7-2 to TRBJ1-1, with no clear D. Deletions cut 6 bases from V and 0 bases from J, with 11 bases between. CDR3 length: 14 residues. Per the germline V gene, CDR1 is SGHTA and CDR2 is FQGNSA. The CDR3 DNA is TGTGCCAGCAGACTAGGGAGTTTGAACACTGAAGCTTTCTTT. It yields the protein CASRLGSLNTEAFF.

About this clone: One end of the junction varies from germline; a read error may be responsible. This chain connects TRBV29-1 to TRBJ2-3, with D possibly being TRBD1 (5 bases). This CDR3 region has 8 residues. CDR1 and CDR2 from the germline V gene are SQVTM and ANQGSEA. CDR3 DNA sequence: TGCAGCGTTGAAGGGCAGGGATTT. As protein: CSVEGQGF.

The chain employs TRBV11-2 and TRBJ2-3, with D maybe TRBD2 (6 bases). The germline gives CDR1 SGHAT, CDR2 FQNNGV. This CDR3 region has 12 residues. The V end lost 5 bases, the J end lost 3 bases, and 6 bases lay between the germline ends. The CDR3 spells CASSRGTDTQYF. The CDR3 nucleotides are TGTGCCAGCAGCCGGGGGACAGATACGCAGTATTTT.

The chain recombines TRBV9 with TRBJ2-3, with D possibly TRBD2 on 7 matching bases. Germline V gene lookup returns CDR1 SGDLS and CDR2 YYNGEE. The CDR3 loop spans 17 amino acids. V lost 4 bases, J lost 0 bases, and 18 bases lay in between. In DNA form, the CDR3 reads TGTGCCAGCAGCCCGAGAGGGAGGGGGACAAGCACAGATACGCAGTATTTT. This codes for CASSPRGRGTSTDTQYF.

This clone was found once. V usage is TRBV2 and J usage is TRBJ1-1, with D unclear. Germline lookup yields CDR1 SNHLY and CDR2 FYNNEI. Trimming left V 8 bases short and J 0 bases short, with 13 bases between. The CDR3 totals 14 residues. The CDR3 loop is CASRVHSVNTEAFF. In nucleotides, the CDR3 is TGTGCCAGCCGTGTCCATTCAGTGAACACTGAAGCTTTCTTT.

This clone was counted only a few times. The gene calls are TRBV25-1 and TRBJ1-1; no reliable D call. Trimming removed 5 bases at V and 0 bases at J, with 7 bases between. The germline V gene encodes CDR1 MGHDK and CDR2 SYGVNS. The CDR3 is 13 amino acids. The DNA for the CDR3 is TGTGCCAGCAGTCAACATGTGAACACTGAAGCTTTCTTT. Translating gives CASSQHVNTEAFF.

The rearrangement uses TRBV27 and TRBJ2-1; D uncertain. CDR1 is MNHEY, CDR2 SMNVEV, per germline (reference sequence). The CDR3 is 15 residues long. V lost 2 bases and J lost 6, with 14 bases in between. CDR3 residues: CASSLRLMIGNEQFF. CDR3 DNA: TGTGCCAGCAGTTTAAGACTTATGATCGGCAATGAGCAGTTCTTC.

The DNA of the CDR3 is TGCGCCAGCACCCTTCTTGTACGGGACACCGGGGAGCTGTTTTTT. Amino acids: CASTLLVRDTGELFF. This sequence joins TRBV5-1 and TRBJ2-2; D gene ambiguous. This CDR3 is 15 amino acids long. Germline values: CDR1 SGHRS, CDR2 YFSETQ. V was pared by 6 bases and J by 3 bases, with 15 bases between.

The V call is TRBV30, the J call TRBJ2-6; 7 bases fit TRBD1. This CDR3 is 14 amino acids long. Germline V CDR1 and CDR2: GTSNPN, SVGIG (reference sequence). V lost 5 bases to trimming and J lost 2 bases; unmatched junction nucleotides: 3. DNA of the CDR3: TGTGCCTGGCTAAGGGGGCCTGGGGCCAACGTCCTGACTTTC. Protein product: CAWLRGPGANVLTF.

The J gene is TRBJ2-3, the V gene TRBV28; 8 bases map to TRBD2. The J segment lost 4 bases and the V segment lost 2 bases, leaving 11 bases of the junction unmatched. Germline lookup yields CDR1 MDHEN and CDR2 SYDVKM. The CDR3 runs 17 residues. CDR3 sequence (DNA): TGTGCCAGCAGTTTACGAGGAGCGGGAGTGCAAGCAGATACGCAGTATTTT. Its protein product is CASSLRGAGVQADTQYF.

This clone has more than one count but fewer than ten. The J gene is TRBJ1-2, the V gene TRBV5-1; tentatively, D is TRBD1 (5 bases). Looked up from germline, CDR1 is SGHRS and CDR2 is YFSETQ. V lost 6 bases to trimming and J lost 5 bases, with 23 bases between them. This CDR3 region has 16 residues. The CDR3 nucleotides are TGCGCCAGCACCGGTGAGGCGGGGGAACCCCAGTATGGCTACACCTTC. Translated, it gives CASTGEAGEPQYGYTF.

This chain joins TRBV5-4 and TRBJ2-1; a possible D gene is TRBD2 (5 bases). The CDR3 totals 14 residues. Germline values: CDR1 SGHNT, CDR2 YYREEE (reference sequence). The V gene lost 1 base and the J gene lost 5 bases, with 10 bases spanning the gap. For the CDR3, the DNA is TGTGCCAGCAGCTTGAGGACTTCAGACAATGAGCAGTTCTTC. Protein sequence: CASSLRTSDNEQFF.

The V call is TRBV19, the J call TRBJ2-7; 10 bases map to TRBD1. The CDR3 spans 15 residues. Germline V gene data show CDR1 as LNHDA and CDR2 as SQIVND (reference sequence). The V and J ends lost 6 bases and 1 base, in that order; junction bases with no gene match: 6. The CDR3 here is CASRISGQGSYEQYF. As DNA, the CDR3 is TGTGCCAGTAGGATATCGGGACAGGGGTCCTACGAGCAGTACTTC.

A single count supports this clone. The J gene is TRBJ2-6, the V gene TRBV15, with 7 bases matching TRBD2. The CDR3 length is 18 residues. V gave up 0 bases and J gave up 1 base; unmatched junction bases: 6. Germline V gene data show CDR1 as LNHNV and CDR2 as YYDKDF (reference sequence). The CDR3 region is CATSRDWGEGSGANVLTF. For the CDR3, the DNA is TGTGCCACCAGCAGAGATTGGGGGGAGGGTTCTGGGGCCAACGTCCTGACTTTC.